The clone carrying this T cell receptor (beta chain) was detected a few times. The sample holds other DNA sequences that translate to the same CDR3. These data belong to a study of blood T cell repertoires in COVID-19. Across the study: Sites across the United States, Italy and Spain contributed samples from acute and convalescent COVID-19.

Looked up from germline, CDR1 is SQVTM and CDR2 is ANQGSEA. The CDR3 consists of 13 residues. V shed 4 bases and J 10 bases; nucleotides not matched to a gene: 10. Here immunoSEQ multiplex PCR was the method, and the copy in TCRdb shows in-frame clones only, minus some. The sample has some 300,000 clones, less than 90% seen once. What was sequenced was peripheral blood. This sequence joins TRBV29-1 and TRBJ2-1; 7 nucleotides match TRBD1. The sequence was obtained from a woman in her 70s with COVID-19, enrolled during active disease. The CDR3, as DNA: TGCAGCGTTGGCCGGGACAGATATAACGAGCAGTTCTTC. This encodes CSVGRDRYNEQFF.